The clone carrying this T cell receptor (beta chain) was found a few times. Its antigen is undetermined. V was shortened by 3 bases and J by 5 bases, with 7 bases between the two germline ends. The germline V gene encodes CDR1 DFQATT and CDR2 SNEGSKA (reference sequence). This CDR3 is 11 amino acids long. Scientists ran DNA taken from cultured CD4+ T cells through the Oncomine TCR Beta short-read assay for sequencing. TCRdb re-called the PCR reads through MiXCR, storing one row per CDR3 protein. The table records 25,000 to 30,000 distinct CDR3 sequences, roughly 38% of them present only once. This sample was included in a study of vaccination and CD4 T cells after COVID-19. The overall study: Investigators stimulated cells with overlapping spike peptides drawn from SARS-CoV-2, HCoV-NL63, HCoV-OC43 and HCoV-229E.

Time point specified: late sampling 161 to 241 days after vaccination in a few convalescent patients. Stated treatment: roughly nine-day PBMC culture with coronavirus spike peptide pools or control peptides (ViraFEST assay). Sequenced material: CD4+ T cells from blood, cultured in vitro, taken about 7 months after SARS-CoV-2 vaccination. This sequence was found in a human donor who had recovered from COVID-19. The chain joins TRBV20-1 to TRBJ2-5; no firm D call. The CDR3 here is CSARLLETQYF. CDR3 nucleotides: TGCAGTGCTAGGTTGTTGGAGACCCAGTACTTC.